This section outlines one T cell receptor beta chain sequence together with its context. What this receptor recognizes is not known. It has no much larger one-base neighbor in the sample; base qualities were not kept. These data originate in a study of blood T cell repertoires in COVID-19 (dated by TCRdb to the early 2020s). Regarding the complete study: Samples covering the acute and convalescent phases of COVID-19 were provided by collaborators in the United States, Italy and Spain. A freely available public database, intended as a resource for researchers studying the immune response to SARS-CoV-2, is where the repertoires were released. The dataset comprised deeply sampled blood TCRbeta repertoires from subjects exposed to, actively infected with, or recovered from COVID-19. Nearly every sample came with metadata listing a de-identified subject ID, COVID-19 status, age in years and sex. The samples were drawn from the first 160 participants of the ongoing ImmuneRACE study and from 1,254 subjects provided by 6 global collaborators. Where available, HLA class I and class II types were taken from metadata supplied by the sample provider and were not determined by assay-based typing. The material from the prospective study consisted of cDNA or gDNA derived from T cells, B-cell-depleted T cells, or PBMCs.

Another Seattle source contributed samples from volunteer blood donors who had recovered from COVID-19. Whole blood was collected in K2EDTA tubes by collaborating institutions according to the institutions' own protocols. For TCRbeta analysis, collaborators shipped samples as frozen whole blood, isolated PBMCs, or DNA extracted from either of those sample types. The immunoSEQ Assay, a bias-controlled multiplex PCR, was used to amplify TCRbeta CDR3 regions from genomic DNA. As for how the authors treated the data: The number of nucleated cells in each sample was estimated from the amplification of reference gene primers within the assay. To quantify the absolute abundance of each unique TCRbeta CDR3 rearrangement, sequence reads were collapsed and filtered. For each sample, productive Simpson clonality was calculated as the square root of Simpson's diversity index across productive rearrangements. TCRdb obtained this table from immuneACCESS and retained in-frame rearrangements with V and J assigned. These tables miss some clones; where compared with another copy, unresolved V genes account for less than half of the shortfall, and the remainder is unexplained. D and trimming come from the DNA, and the V and J calls and clone size come from that table. The sample data list over 200,000 clones, and approximately 91% of these were observed just once. Jointly, the top ten make up about 6.5% of the sample.

Per the germline V gene (reference sequence), MNHEY is the CDR1 and SMNVEV is the CDR2. The CDR3 contains 14 residues, cysteine and phenylalanine counted. Left in the record is the CDR3 DNA by itself, 42 bases read in frame from the first base. Trimming leaves V shorter by 6 bases and J shorter by 4 bases, with the junction holding 4 bases beyond the gene matches. The paper's findings and limits, for the study overall: The amount of clinical and demographic metadata varied by source and participant and was provided uncurated.

The clonotype comes from a man aged 60 to 75 who had recovered from COVID-19. The material sequenced was peripheral blood. The rearranged segments are TRBV27 and TRBJ1-2; 11 central bases correspond to TRBD1. The CDR3: CASRGTGGSYGYTF. The nucleotide sequence is TGTGCCAGCAGAGGGACAGGGGGTAGCTATGGCTACACCTTC.